This T cell receptor (beta chain) came from a study of blood T cells in healthy people across ages. PCR was performed a second time for roughly 7 to 11 cycles using a sample-barcoded 5' primer and a J-beta primer mix. The authors tagged each cDNA molecule using a template-switch adaptor with 12 random nucleotides. TCRdb recomputed calls from the 5' RACE reads with MiXCR, one row per CDR3 protein. Of fewer than 650,000 distinct CDR3 sequences listed, around a quarter are singletons. Worth noting for this clonotype: Its antigen is as yet unknown.

General observations from the study: Age brought a roughly linear fall in TCR beta diversity measured per million T cells.

The sample also formed part of further work on T cells of mothers and their children. That source reports: Donation was provided by three healthy Caucasian mothers along with their six children. cDNA synthesis used all extracted RNA, approximately 1.5 ug per 15 ul.

Sequencing was performed on blood. The source of this sequence is a boy aged 2-15 years in good health.

In nucleotides, the CDR3 is TGTGCCAGTAGTCCTCTTATGAGGGGGCGAACCCACTACGAGCAGTACTTC. Amino acid sequence: CASSPLMRGRTHYEQYF. This chain joins TRBV19 and TRBJ2-5; TRBD1 aligns across 7 bases. The tail of the sequence fits TRBJ2-7 better, so the J call may be wrong. The CDR3 length is 17 residues. Germline V gene data show CDR1 as LNHDA and CDR2 as SQIVND (reference sequence).